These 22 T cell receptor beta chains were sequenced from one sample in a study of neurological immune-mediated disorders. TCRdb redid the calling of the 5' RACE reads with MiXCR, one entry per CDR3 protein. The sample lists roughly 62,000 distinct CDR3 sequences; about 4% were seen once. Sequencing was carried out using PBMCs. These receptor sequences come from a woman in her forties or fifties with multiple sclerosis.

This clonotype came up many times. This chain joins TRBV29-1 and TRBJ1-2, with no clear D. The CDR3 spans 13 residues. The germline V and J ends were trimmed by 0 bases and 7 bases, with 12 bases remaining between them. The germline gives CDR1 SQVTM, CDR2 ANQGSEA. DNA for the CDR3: TGCAGCGTTGAAGATCGGGTGGCGGGTGGCTACACCTTC. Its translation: CSVEDRVAGGYTF.

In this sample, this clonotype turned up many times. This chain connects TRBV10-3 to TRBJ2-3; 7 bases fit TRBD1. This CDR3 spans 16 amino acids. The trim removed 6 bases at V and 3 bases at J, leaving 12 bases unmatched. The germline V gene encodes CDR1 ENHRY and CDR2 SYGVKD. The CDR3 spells CAIRRQGPWGTDTQYF. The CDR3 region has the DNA TGTGCCATCAGGAGACAGGGCCCGTGGGGAACAGATACGCAGTATTTT.

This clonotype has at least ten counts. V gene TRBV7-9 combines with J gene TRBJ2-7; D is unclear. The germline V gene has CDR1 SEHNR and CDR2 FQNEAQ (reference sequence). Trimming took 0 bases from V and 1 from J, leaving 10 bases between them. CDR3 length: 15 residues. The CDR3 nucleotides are TGTGCCAGCAGCTTAGCGGGGTTTCTGTCCTACGAGCAGTACTTC. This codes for CASSLAGFLSYEQYF.

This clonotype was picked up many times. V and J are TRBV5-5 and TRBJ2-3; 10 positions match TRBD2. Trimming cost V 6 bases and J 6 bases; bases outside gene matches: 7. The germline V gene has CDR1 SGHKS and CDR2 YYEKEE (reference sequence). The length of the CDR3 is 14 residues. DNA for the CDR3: TGTGCCAGCAACCCTAGCGGGAGTTGGGATACGCAGTATTTT. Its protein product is CASNPSGSWDTQYF. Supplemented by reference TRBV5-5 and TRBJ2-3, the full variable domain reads DAGVTQSPTHLIKTRGQQVTLRCSPISGHKSVSWYQQVLGQGPQFIFQYYEKEERGRGNFPDRFSARQFPNYSSELNVNALLLGDSALYLCASNPSGSWDTQYFGPGTRLTVL.

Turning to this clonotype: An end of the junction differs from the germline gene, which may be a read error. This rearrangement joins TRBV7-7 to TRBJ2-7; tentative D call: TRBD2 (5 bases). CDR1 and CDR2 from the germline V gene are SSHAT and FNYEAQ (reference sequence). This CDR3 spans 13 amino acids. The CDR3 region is CASSASSVGEQYF. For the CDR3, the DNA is TGTGCTAGCAGCGCTAGCTCAGTGGGCGAGCAGTACTTC.

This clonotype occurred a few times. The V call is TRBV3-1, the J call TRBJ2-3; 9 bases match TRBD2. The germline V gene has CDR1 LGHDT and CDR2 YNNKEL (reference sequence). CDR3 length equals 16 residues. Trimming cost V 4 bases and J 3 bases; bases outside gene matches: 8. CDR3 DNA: TGTGCCAGCAGCCTTCTAGCGGGAAGGGAGACAGATACGCAGTATTTT. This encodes CASSLLAGRETDTQYF.

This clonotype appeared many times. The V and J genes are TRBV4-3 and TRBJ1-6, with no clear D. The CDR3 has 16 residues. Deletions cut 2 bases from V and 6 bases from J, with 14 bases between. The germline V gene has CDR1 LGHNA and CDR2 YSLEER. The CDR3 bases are TGCGCCAGCAGCCAATCCCTCTTGAATGGTAATTCACCCCTCCACTTT. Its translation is CASSQSLLNGNSPLHF.

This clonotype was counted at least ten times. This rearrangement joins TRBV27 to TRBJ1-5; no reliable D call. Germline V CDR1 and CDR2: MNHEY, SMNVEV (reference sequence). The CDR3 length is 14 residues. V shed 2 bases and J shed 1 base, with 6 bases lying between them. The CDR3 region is CASSLTPSNQPQHF. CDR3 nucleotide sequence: TGTGCCAGCAGTTTAACGCCGAGCAATCAGCCCCAGCATTTT.

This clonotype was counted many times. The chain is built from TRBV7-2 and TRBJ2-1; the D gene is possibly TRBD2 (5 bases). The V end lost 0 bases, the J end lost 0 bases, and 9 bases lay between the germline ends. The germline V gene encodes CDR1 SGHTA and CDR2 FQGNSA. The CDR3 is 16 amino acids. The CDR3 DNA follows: TGTGCCAGCAGCTTAGCGGCGGGTGGCTCCTACAATGAGCAGTTCTTC. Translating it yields CASSLAAGGSYNEQFF.

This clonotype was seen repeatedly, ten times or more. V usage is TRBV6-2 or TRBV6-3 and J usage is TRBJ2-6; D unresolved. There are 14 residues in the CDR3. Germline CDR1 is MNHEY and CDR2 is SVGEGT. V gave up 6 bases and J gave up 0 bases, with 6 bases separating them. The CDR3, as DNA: TGTGCCAGCAGACAGAGCTCTGGGGCCAACGTCCTGACTTTC. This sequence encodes CASRQSSGANVLTF.

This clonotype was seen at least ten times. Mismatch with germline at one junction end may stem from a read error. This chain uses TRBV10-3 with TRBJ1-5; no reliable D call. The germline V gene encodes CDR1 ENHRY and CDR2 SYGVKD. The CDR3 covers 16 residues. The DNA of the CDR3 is TGTGCCATCAGTGAGTCGACCAGCTATAGCAATCAGCCCCAGAATTTT. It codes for CAISESTSYSNQPQNF.

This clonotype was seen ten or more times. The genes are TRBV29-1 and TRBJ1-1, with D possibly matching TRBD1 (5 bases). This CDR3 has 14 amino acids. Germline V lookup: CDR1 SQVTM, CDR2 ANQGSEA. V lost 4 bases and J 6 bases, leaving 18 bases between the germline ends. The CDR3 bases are TGCAGCGTTGGCCGGGACCCCAAGCTTGCTGAAGCTTTCTTT. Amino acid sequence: CSVGRDPKLAEAFF.

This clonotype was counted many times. The CDR3 DNA reads TGTGCCAGCAGCGGAATAGCGTCGGGTTCTAACACAGATACGCAGTATTTT. Protein sequence: CASSGIASGSNTDTQYF. This sequence joins TRBV5-5 and TRBJ2-3; a possible D gene is TRBD2 (5 bases). This CDR3 has 17 residues. Germline V gives CDR1 SGHKS, CDR2 YYEKEE (reference sequence). The V and J ends lost 4 bases and 2 bases respectively, with 20 bases between them.

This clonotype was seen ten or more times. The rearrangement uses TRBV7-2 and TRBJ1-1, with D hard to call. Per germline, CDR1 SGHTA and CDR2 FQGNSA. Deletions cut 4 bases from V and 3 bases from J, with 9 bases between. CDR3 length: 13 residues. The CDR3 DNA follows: TGTGCCAGCAGCTCGGAGTGGGACACTGAAGCTTTCTTT. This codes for CASSSEWDTEAFF.

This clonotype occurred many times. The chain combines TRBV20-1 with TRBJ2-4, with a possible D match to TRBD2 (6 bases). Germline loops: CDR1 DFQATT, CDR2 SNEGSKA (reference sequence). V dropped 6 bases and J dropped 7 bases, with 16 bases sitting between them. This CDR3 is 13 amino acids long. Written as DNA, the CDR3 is TGCAGTGCCTATAGGAGGGATACTAACATTCAGTACTTC. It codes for CSAYRRDTNIQYF.

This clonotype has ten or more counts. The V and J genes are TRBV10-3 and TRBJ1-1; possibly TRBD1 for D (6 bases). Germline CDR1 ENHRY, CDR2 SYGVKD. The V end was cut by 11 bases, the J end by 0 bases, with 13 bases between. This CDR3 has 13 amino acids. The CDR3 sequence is CAVQGILNTEAFF. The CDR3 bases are TGTGCCGTACAGGGTATCTTGAACACTGAAGCTTTCTTT.

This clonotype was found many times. The CDR3 region has the DNA TGTGCCAGCAGTCGTGATGGTTTCTACGAGCAGTACTTC. Protein sequence: CASSRDGFYEQYF. The rearrangement uses TRBV12-3 or TRBV12-4 and TRBJ2-7; the D is unclear. This CDR3 region has 13 residues. V was shortened by 5 bases and J by 3 bases, with 11 bases between the two germline ends.

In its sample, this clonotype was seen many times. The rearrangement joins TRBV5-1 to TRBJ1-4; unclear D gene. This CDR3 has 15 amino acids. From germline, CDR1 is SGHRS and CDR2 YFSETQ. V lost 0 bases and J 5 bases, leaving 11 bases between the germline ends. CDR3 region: CASSLAGQRNEKLFF. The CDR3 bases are TGCGCCAGCAGCTTGGCCGGGCAGAGAAATGAAAAACTGTTTTTT. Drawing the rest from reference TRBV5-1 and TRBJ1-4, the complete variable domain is KAGVTQTPRYLIKTRGQQVTLSCSPISGHRSVSWYQQTPGQGLQFLFEYFSETQRNKGNFPGRFSGRQFSNSRSEMNVSTLELGDSALYLCASSLAGQRNEKLFFGSGTQLSVL.

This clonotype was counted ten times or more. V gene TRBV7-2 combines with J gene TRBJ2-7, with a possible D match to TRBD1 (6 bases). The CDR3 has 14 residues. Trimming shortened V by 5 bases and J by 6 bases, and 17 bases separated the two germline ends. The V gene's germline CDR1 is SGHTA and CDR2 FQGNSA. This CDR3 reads CASSADRSSGEQYF. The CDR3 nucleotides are TGTGCCAGCAGCGCAGACAGGTCCTCTGGCGAGCAGTACTTC.

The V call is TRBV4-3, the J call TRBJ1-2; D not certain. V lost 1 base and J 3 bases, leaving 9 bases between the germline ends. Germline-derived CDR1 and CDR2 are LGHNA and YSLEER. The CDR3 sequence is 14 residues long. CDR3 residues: CASSQVIWDYGYTF. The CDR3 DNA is TGCGCCAGCAGCCAAGTAATTTGGGACTATGGCTACACCTTC.

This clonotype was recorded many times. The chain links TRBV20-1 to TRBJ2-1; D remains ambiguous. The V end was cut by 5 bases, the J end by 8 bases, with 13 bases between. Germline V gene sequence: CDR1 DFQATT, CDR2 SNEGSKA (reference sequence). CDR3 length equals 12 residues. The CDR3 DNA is TGCAGTGCTGCGGCCGAGGAATATGAGCAGTTCTTC. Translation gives CSAAAEEYEQFF.

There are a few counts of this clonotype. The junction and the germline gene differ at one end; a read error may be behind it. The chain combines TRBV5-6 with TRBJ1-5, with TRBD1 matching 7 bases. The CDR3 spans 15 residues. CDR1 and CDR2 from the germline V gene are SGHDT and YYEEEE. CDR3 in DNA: TGTGCCAGCAGCCGGGGACAGTTACACAATCAGCCCCAGAATTTT. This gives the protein CASSRGQLHNQPQNF.